Below, one T cell receptor beta chain is given with its context. TCRdb used MiXCR to reprocess the RT-PCR reads, holding one entry per CDR3 protein. The sample holds about 76,000 distinct CDR3 sequences, 26% seen once. The data originate from a study of patients and donors after allogeneic stem cell transplantation. The trim removed 8 bases at V and 11 bases at J, leaving 4 bases unmatched. CDR1 is LNHDA and CDR2 is SQIVND in the germline V gene (reference sequence). The CDR3 covers 11 residues. The sample taken for sequencing was blood, either unsorted or a sorted T cell fraction (not recorded which). This sequence joins TRBV19 and TRBJ2-1, with 9 bases matching TRBD1. This TCR came from a human donor who was either an allogeneic HSCT recipient or a stem cell or donor lymphocyte infusion donor (not recorded which). It is not recorded whose cells these are; they may come from a transplant donor. The CDR3 DNA follows: TGTGCCAGTGAGGACAGGGGACAGCAGTTCTTC. Residues: CASEDRGQQFF.